These T cell receptor beta chains were read from a single sample in a study of identical twins. TCRdb fed the 5' RACE reads into MiXCR, producing one record per CDR3 protein. The table lists hundreds of thousands of distinct CDR3 sequences, over 8.5% of them singletons. These same records also appear under a second study, on yellow fever vaccine responses in identical twins.

Sequencing used PBMCs. The receptors originated from a woman aged 18-29 years in good health. CDR3s include the opening cysteine and the closing phenylalanine or tryptophan. A D gene is named only where the DNA matches it firmly. Clone sizes are given selectively: once, few, many, or a class where the clone is expanded.

size,J,D,V,DNA,CDR3
few,TRBJ2-5,TRBD2,TRBV12-3/TRBV12-4,TGTGCCAGCAGGGACCCACTAGCGGGAGAAGAGACCCAGTACTTC,CASRDPLAGEETQYF
.,TRBJ2-7,TRBD2,TRBV10-1,TGCGCCAGCAGTGAGACCGCGGGAGTCGACCACGAGCAGTACTTC,CASSETAGVDHEQYF
many,TRBJ2-7,.,TRBV29-1,TGCAGCGTTGAAGATTGGGGACACCCTGCCTACGAGCAGTACTTC,CSVEDWGHPAYEQYF
.,TRBJ2-2,TRBD1,TRBV7-3,TGTGCCAGCAGCACGCAGGGGGCGCTGGGCACCGGGGAGCTGTTTTTT,CASSTQGALGTGELFF
many,TRBJ1-2,TRBD1,TRBV2,TGTGCCAGCAGTGCCCGGACAGGGAGTGGCTATGGCTACACCTTC,CASSARTGSGYGYTF
many,TRBJ2-5,.,TRBV12-3/TRBV12-4,TGTGCCAGCAGTTCAGGGTTTGGGGAGACCCAGTACTTC,CASSSGFGETQYF
many,TRBJ2-3,.,TRBV29-1,TGCAGCGTTACAGTCGACAGGACCGCAGATACGCAGTATTTT,CSVTVDRTADTQYF
many,TRBJ2-3,.,TRBV12-3/TRBV12-4,TGTGCCAGCAGTTTTATGCGGCTCACAGATACGCAGTATTTT,CASSFMRLTDTQYF
.,TRBJ2-3,.,TRBV19,TGTGCCAGTAGTATATCCCAGGGGCTGCTCACAGATACGCAGTATTTT,CASSISQGLLTDTQYF
few,TRBJ2-2,TRBD1,TRBV10-3,TGTGCCATCAGAGCCGCTGCCGACAGGGTGGGCACCGGGGAGCTGTTTTTT,CAIRAAADRVGTGELFF
many,TRBJ2-7,TRBD1,TRBV5-1,TGCGCCAGCAGCCGTTCTGCAGGGGGCTCATCCTACGAGCAGTACTTC,CASSRSAGGSSYEQYF
few,TRBJ2-1,TRBD2,TRBV20-1,TGCAGTGCTAGTCCAACTAGCGGGAGGTTGTCCTACAATGAGCAGTTCTTC,CSASPTSGRLSYNEQFF
many,TRBJ1-6,.,TRBV6-1,TGTGCCAGCACAGGTCAGGGGACAAATTCACCCCTCCACTTT,CASTGQGTNSPLHF
few,TRBJ1-3,.,TRBV9,TGTGCCAGCAGCGTAGGCAGAAGCTCTGGAAACACCATATATTTT,CASSVGRSSGNTIYF
.,TRBJ2-6,.,TRBV11-2,TGTGTCAGCAGCTTATCCGGGGGTAGTCGATCTGGGGCCAACGTCCTGACTTTC,CVSSLSGGSRSGANVLTF
few,TRBJ2-7,.,TRBV20-1,TGCAGTGCTAGATACGAGTCCTACGAGCAGTACTTC,CSARYESYEQYF
.,TRBJ2-7,.,TRBV18,TGTGCCAGCTCACCATCGACAGGACCCCTCGGATACTTC,CASSPSTGPLGYF
few,TRBJ2-1,TRBD1,TRBV24-1,TGTGCCACCAGTGACATGACAGGGGGCTCCTACAATGAGCAGTTCTTC,CATSDMTGGSYNEQFF
once,TRBJ2-1,.,TRBV7-9,TGTGCCAGCAGCCGAAGGGATTACTACAATGAGCAGTTCTTC,CASSRRDYYNEQFF
many,TRBJ2-2,.,TRBV18,TGTGCCAGCGGGAACTCGGGGACCGGGGAGCTGTTTTTT,CASGNSGTGELFF
few,TRBJ2-3,.,TRBV20-1,TGCAGTGCTAGAGCGGGAGTTCATATGGATACGCAGTATTTT,CSARAGVHMDTQYF
many,TRBJ2-1,TRBD2,TRBV20-1,TGCAGTGCTAGACTAGCGGGGGATGTCGATGAGCAGTTCTTC,CSARLAGDVDEQFF
few,TRBJ2-1,TRBD2,TRBV6-1,TGTGCCAGCAGCCTCATCGGTTTGCTAGCGGGGGTGTCCTACAATGAGCAGTTCTTC,CASSLIGLLAGVSYNEQFF
few,TRBJ2-5,TRBD2,TRBV20-1,TGCAGTGCTAGCTCCCTGGTTGCTCGCGGGAGGGCCCCGGGGGAGACCCAGTACTTC,CSASSLVARGRAPGETQYF
many,TRBJ1-1,.,TRBV12-3/TRBV12-4,TGTGCCAGCAGTCATACAGGGACTGAAGCTTTCTTT,CASSHTGTEAFF
.,TRBJ2-7,.,TRBV9,TGTGCCAGCAGCGCGTCTCGAGAGCGAGGGGAATACGAGCAGTACTTC,CASSASRERGEYEQYF
.,TRBJ2-3,.,TRBV5-8,TGTGCCAGCAGCTGGGGTCAGCGGGCCCAAGATACGCAGTATTTT,CASSWGQRAQDTQYF
few,TRBJ2-3,.,TRBV7-8,TGTGCCAGCAGCTTAGGTCTCTCGAGACCCACAGATACGCAGTATTTT,CASSLGLSRPTDTQYF
many,TRBJ2-7,.,TRBV10-3,TGTGCCATCAGTGATGGGGGGTTACGCGAGCAGTACTTC,CAISDGGLREQYF
.,TRBJ2-1,TRBD2,TRBV4-3,TGCGCCAGCAGCCAAAGGACTAGCGGGAGTACGAATGAGCAGTTCTTC,CASSQRTSGSTNEQFF
.,TRBJ2-1,.,TRBV11-2,TGTGCCAGCGTCTTCTCCGGACTCATTTCCTACAATGAGCAGTTCTTC,CASVFSGLISYNEQFF
many,TRBJ2-5,TRBD1,TRBV7-9,TGTGCCAGCAGCTCGAGGATAACAGGGGCTGGAGAGACCCAGTACTTC,CASSSRITGAGETQYF
few,TRBJ2-7,TRBD2,TRBV10-3,TGTGCGACGGGAGGGGCGAACTCCTACGAGCAGTACTTC,CATGGANSYEQYF
.,TRBJ1-6,.,TRBV24-1,TGTGCCACCAGTGATCGCCCCAATTCACCCCTCCACTTT,CATSDRPNSPLHF
many,TRBJ2-4,TRBD2,TRBV14,TGTGCCAGCAGCCGATCGACTAGCGGTAAAAACATTCAGTACTTC,CASSRSTSGKNIQYF
many,TRBJ2-6,.,TRBV27,TGTGCCAGCACTTCCAATCCCCCTGGGGCCAACGTCCTGACTTTC,CASTSNPPGANVLTF
few,TRBJ2-7,.,TRBV28,TGTGCCAGCAGTTCCCCGGACAGCTACTACGAGCAGTACTTC,CASSSPDSYYEQYF
many,TRBJ2-1,TRBD1,TRBV6-2/TRBV6-3,TGTGCCAGCAGTTTCCAGGACAGGGTAAATGAGCAGTTCTTC,CASSFQDRVNEQFF
many,TRBJ2-7,.,TRBV6-1,TGTGCCAGCAGTGAAATTACGGGACGAACCTACGAGCAGTACTTC,CASSEITGRTYEQYF
many,TRBJ2-5,TRBD2,TRBV5-1,TGCGCCAGCAGCGCTGGCCTAGCGGGGAAAGAGACCCAGTACTTC,CASSAGLAGKETQYF
few,TRBJ2-6,.,TRBV29-1,TGCAGCGTTGTCTCTCCCAGGGGGGCCAACGTCCTGACTTTC,CSVVSPRGANVLTF
few,TRBJ2-5,TRBD2,TRBV25-1,TGTGCCAGCAGTGAAGGCGGGGGTTTGGAGACCCAGTACTTC,CASSEGGGLETQYF
few,TRBJ1-6,.,TRBV12-3/TRBV12-4,TGTGCCAGCAGTTTAGCCGAATCACCCCTCCACTTT,CASSLAESPLHF
few,TRBJ2-5,TRBD2,TRBV10-3,TGTGCCATCAGTCTTGGACTAGCGGGGTCGGAGACCCAGTACTTC,CAISLGLAGSETQYF
many,TRBJ2-3,TRBD2,TRBV5-1,TGCGCCAGCAGCTCGAAACAACTAGCGGGCATCACAGATACGCAGTATTTT,CASSSKQLAGITDTQYF